The TCR beta chain under discussion was sequenced for a study of T-cell memory formation after mild COVID-19 (dated by TCRdb to about 2021). Concerning the study at large: TCR sequence clusters from the two donors were found to be largely donor specific. In a couple of donors, T-cell clones that expanded and contracted after mild COVID-19 were followed by sequencing TCRalpha and TCRbeta repertoires longitudinally. The cohort comprised two young, previously healthy adult volunteers, one female and one male.

Ficoll-Paque density gradient centrifugation was the method used to isolate PBMCs. This clonotype was detected many times. Its antigen has not been determined. No clone much larger than this one lies a single base away; base qualities are absent. Summary of the overall study and its limitations: Contracting CD4+ clones were located mainly in the CM and EM memory subsets, whereas CD8+ clones were found to be enriched in EMRA. The study covered only a couple of mild cases, and larger cohorts including severe cases with pre-infection samples were considered necessary. The detection of some responding clones in pre-infection memory suggests that pre-existing cross-reactive memory T cells joined the SARS-CoV-2 response. From day 15 to 85, contracting clones showed balanced CD4/CD8 phenotypes, whereas a second wave of clones that expanded from day 15 to 37 leaned towards CD4+. Whether the second-wave clones peaking on day 37 were SARS-CoV-2 specific was not confirmed.

The germline V gene (reference sequence) gives CDR1 as DFQATT and CDR2 as SNEGSKA. The CDR3 covers 13 residues, taking in both the cysteine and the phenylalanine. The CDR3 DNA has 39 bases and is translated from base 1. Data came from an Illumina NovaSeq 6000. TCRalpha and TCRbeta cDNA libraries were built by 5'RACE with constant-segment primers, adding sample barcodes and unique molecular identifiers. Trizol reagent was used to extract RNA from every sample. Amplification of the libraries took two PCR steps, and the second step added a second sample barcode plus Illumina TruSeq adapters. Sequencing of libraries was performed on an Illumina NovaSeq with 2 x 150 bp paired-end reads. The authors processed their data as follows. Reads were demultiplexed and collapsed into UMI-guided consensus sequences with migec v1.2.7. Using mixcr v2.1.11, the UMI consensuses were aligned to TRA and TRB V and J templates and assembled into clonotypes. Clonotypes were classified as expanded or contracted when called significant by both edgeR and NoisET, with noise models trained on biological replicates. edgeR calls used a false discovery rate-adjusted p below 0.01 and a log2 fold-change threshold of 1. As an exploratory analysis of dynamics, PCA with hierarchical clustering was applied to max-normalized trajectories of the 1000 most abundant clonotypes. The CD4 or CD8 phenotype of responding clones was assigned using the separately sequenced CD4+ and CD8+ repertoires. TCRdb reran the public reads through fastp at Q25 and MiXCR, keeping productive beta chains. Every CDR3 protein is listed once, alongside the most common genes and DNA of its rows. TCRdb's processing, not the study's, gives the V and J calls here. Here the sample has approximately 190,000 distinct CDR3 sequences; around 20% occur a single time. The biggest ten clones account for 2% to 3% of the sample.

Rearrangement joined TRBV20-1 to TRBJ2-3; TRBD2 is a possible D gene, resting on 5 matching bases. This TCR was recovered from an adult woman who had mild COVID-19 (a few samples of this study predate the infection). The sample titles of this study are shuffled in the database, so cell type and time point are left out; the donor was told from shared clones. The sample consisted of PBMCs or a T cell subset sorted from them (not recorded which). The DNA sequence reads TGCAGCGGACTTGTTCGGGGAGTAGATACGCAGTATTTT. It specifies CSGLVRGVDTQYF.